This TCR beta chain was found in a study of shared clonotypes between healthy human individuals (dated by TCRdb to 2019 to 2021). In terms of the full investigation: A few men and a couple of women, aged 18 to 49 years, made up the cohort. For each donor, CD4 naive and CD4 memory were each given three plates, CD8 naive was given two plates, and CD8 memory was given one plate. To estimate repertoire size and how much clonotypes are shared between individuals, the study performed deep sequencing of blood TCR repertoires from five healthy adults. Per donor, leukapheresis produced somewhere between about 0.94 and 8.9 billion PBMCs. Different laboratories and diverse techniques were used to prepare libraries and sequence TCR repertoires, to increase sequencing depth and limit assay-specific biases.

Summary of the overall study and its limitations: Compared with non-shared clonotypes, the clonotypes found in all four sorted-subset donors had higher generation probabilities. Pairwise subsampling led to the expectation that sequencing depth would affect the degree of clonotype sharing among donors. When several donors were compared, the shared fraction of clonotypes was about 5% for naive CD4, about 4% for naive CD8, 2% to 2.5% for memory CD4, and around 0.37% for memory CD8. Sampling was restricted to blood, and TCR repertoires in tissue are likely to differ from TCR repertoires in blood. Naive subsets generally had larger estimated clonotype richness than memory subsets. Because the study included only a small number of donors, the genetic and exposure-history diversity represented was limited. Rarefaction of sorted-subset datasets indicated incomplete sequencing despite the large sequencing depth.

CD8 naive samples were CD45RO-negative cells positively selected for CCR7, giving a CD45RA+CCR7+ population that excluded TemRA cells. The donors were healthy, HIV-negative adults with no recently reported acute infections or vaccinations. All donors were Caucasian adults living in Nashville, Tennessee, USA. Blood was obtained by leukapheresis, after which PBMCs were separated by Ficoll-Histopaque density gradient centrifugation and cryopreserved in liquid nitrogen vapor phase. Analytical flow cytometry was used to check the purity and quantity of every magnetically sorted T cell population. Genomic DNA was isolated from each sorted fraction and quantified by UV absorbance on a Nanodrop 2000c. The trim is 2 bases for V and 9 bases for J, with a gap of 10 bases between the germline ends. CDR1 MNHNS and CDR2 SASEGT were looked up in the germline V gene. Including the terminal cysteine and phenylalanine, the CDR3 comprises 13 residues. The CDR3 DNA has 39 bases and is translated from base 1.

With regard to this clone: The target of this receptor is not known. Per-base qualities were not stored, and no clone one base away is much larger.

TCR CDR3 regions were amplified from genomic DNA by multiplex PCR using the deep immunoSEQ assay. Extracted genomic DNA from each cell subset was distributed evenly across all wells of several immunoSEQ 96-well plates, and each plate was treated as a replicate. For sorted subsets, roughly 200 ng genomic DNA, equal to about 30,000 T cell genomes, was loaded into each replicate PCR. The purified libraries were quantified using a Qubit 3.0 fluorometer, sized with a Bioanalyzer 2100, and then quantified again using the KAPA Library Quantification kit. A separate single-read 150-cycle Illumina NextSeq 550 flow cell was used to sequence each immunoSEQ 96-well plate. As for the authors' bioinformatics: The immunoSEQ output contained only junctional sequences without quality scores, so filtering could not match that applied to full-length reads. Sequences were annotated with PyIR, a Python wrapper for IgBLAST v1.9, and V/J genes and CDR3 were assigned using IMGT germline references. Reads were filtered out if the reads had weak V/J assignments (E-value above 1e-6), no CDR3, stop codons, out-of-frame junctions, or ambiguous translated residues. V3J clonotypes were defined as sequences sharing the same inferred V gene, J gene, and CDR3 amino acid sequence. To compute the percentage overlap between repertoires, the number of shared unique clonotypes was divided by the size of the smaller repertoire. RTK rarefaction, the Chao1 estimator, and Recon v2.1 estimates of unobserved clonotypes were used to assess repertoire richness. For all TCRbeta clonotypes obtained by the gDNA method from several donors, generation probabilities were computed with OLGA. This is the immuneACCESS table as TCRdb keeps it, with only in-frame sequences that have V and J called. A part of the clones is gone; compared with another copy, unresolved V genes explain less than half, and the rest is unexplained. The V and J calls and the clone size are those of that table, but D and trimming were determined from the DNA. The sample table lists over 800,000 clones, more than 85% of them with a count of one. The ten largest make up approximately 25% of the sample.

The TCR sequence derives from a young man in good health. Sequenced sample: naive CD8+ T cells sorted from blood. Read against the paper, the sample's cell subset or site label means: CD45RA+CCR7+. The chain was built from TRBV6-1 and TRBJ2-2; perhaps TRBD1 is the D gene, with 6 bases matching. The nucleotide sequence is given as TGTGCCAGCAGTGAATTAGGGGGACGGGAGCTGTTTTTT. This translates into CASSELGGRELFF.